A selection of T cell receptor beta chains follows, all from one sample in a study of cytomegalovirus exposure and HLA in healthy donors. Generated by immunoSEQ multiplex PCR, the TCRdb table keeps only in-frame clones and is missing some. The table lists roughly 100,000 clones, roughly 80% of them singletons. The sample taken for sequencing was PBMCs. The origin of the receptors is a man between 25 and 39 years old in good health and CMV-seropositive. The CDR3 runs from the conserved cysteine through the conserved F or W. The order of the fields is D gene, V gene, J gene, clone size, CDR3 length, CDR3 DNA, CDR3 protein. D genes are given only for firm matches. Clone sizes are given selectively: once, few, many, or a class where the clone is expanded.

>-|TRBV6-6|TRBJ2-7|-|14
TGTGCCAGCCACGGCCGGGACAAACACTACGAGCAGTACTTC
CASHGRDKHYEQYF
>-|TRBV7-9|TRBJ1-2|-|15
TGTGCCAGCAGCAGTGACTTGAACGTAGGCTATGGCTACACCTTC
CASSSDLNVGYGYTF
>-|TRBV14|TRBJ2-5|few|15
TGTGCCAGCAGCCAAGATGGGGCTAGGACGGCGACCCAGTACTTC
CASSQDGARTATQYF
>TRBD1|TRBV27|TRBJ1-1|-|14
TGTGCCAGCAGTCTCGGACAGGGGGTCACTGAAGCTTTCTTT
CASSLGQGVTEAFF
>TRBD1|TRBV2|TRBJ1-3|-|16
TGTGCCAGCAGACCCCGGACAGGGTGGTCCGGAAACACCATATATTTT
CASRPRTGWSGNTIYF
>TRBD1|TRBV2|TRBJ1-1|-|14
TGTGCCAGCAGTCTGGGACAGGGCGGCACTGAAGCTTTCTTT
CASSLGQGGTEAFF
>TRBD1|TRBV10-3|TRBJ1-5|-|14
TGTGCCATCAGTCGACAGGGGGCGGATCAGCCCCAGCATTTT
CAISRQGADQPQHF
>-|TRBV10-3|TRBJ1-2|-|13
TGTGCCATCAGTGAGCCGCAAGAGGAGGGCTACACCTTC
CAISEPQEEGYTF
>-|TRBV4-2|TRBJ2-3|-|15
TGTGCCAGCAGCCAAGATGGCAGGGTAACAGATACGCAGTATTTT
CASSQDGRVTDTQYF
>-|TRBV19|TRBJ2-7|-|15
TGTGCCAGTAGCCGGACACCGGACATCTCCTACGAGCAGTACTTC
CASSRTPDISYEQYF
>TRBD1|TRBV2|TRBJ2-3|-|15
TGTGCCAGCAGTTCCCGGGGACAGGGGTCAGATACGCAGTATTTT
CASSSRGQGSDTQYF
>TRBD2|TRBV7-9|TRBJ2-2|-|19
TGTGCCAGCAGCTTATCCCGCCTAGCGGGGGGGCAGAACACCGGGGAGCTGTTTTTT
CASSLSRLAGGQNTGELFF
>-|TRBV4-1|TRBJ2-7|-|15
TGCGCCAGCAGCCAAGTGGTCGATGCAGTGTACGAGCAGTACTTC
CASSQVVDAVYEQYF
>TRBD2|TRBV5-8|TRBJ2-3|-|15
TGTGCCAGCAGCTTAGCGGGGGCCAGCACAGATACGCAGTATTTT
CASSLAGASTDTQYF
>-|TRBV6-1|TRBJ1-5|-|15
TGTGCCAGCAGTGGAAGGACAGATAGCAATCAGCCCCAGCATTTT
CASSGRTDSNQPQHF
>TRBD2|TRBV7-2|TRBJ2-3|-|14
TGTGCCAGTAAGGCGGGGGGGCGAGCAGATACGCAGTATTTT
CASKAGGRADTQYF
>TRBD2|TRBV2|TRBJ2-3|once|14
TGTGCCAGCACAAGCGGGGGGGTGACAGATACGCAGTATTTT
CASTSGGVTDTQYF
>-|TRBV29-1|TRBJ2-7|-|11
TGCAGCGTCGGGGACTCCTACGAGCAGTACTTC
CSVGDSYEQYF
>TRBD1|TRBV7-9|TRBJ1-4|-|16
TGTGCCAGCAGGATAGGACAGGGGGCGTTAGATGAAAAACTGTTTTTT
CASRIGQGALDEKLFF
>TRBD1|TRBV6-1|TRBJ1-1|-|14
TGTGCCAGCACTCCGGACAGGGGAGGCACTGAAGCTTTCTTT
CASTPDRGGTEAFF
>-|TRBV25-1|TRBJ1-6|-|13
TGTGCCAGCAGTGACATTTATAATTCACCCCTCCACTTT
CASSDIYNSPLHF
>TRBD1|TRBV19|TRBJ2-5|once|13
TGTGCCAGTAGTATGGACAGGAGGGAGACCCAGTACTTC
CASSMDRRETQYF
>-|TRBV5-1|TRBJ2-2|-|16
TGCGCCAGCAGCTTGATGGTAGCAGATAACACCGGGGAGCTGTTTTTT
CASSLMVADNTGELFF
>-|TRBV5-1|TRBJ1-1|-|13
TGCGCCAGCAGCCGAGGGTGGAACACTGAAGCTTTCTTT
CASSRGWNTEAFF
>TRBD1|TRBV6-5|TRBJ1-1|-|14
TGTGCCACCGAACCCCAGGGGGCGAACACTGAAGCTTTCTTT
CATEPQGANTEAFF
>-|TRBV19|TRBJ2-7|-|13
TGTGCCAGTAGTATAGCAGAAAACTACGAGCAGTACTTC
CASSIAENYEQYF
>-|TRBV7-8|TRBJ1-2|few|14
TGTGCCAGCAGCCGTAACCCGACGGGGGAAGGCTACACCTTC
CASSRNPTGEGYTF
>TRBD1|TRBV6-4|TRBJ2-2|-|14
TGTGCCAGCAGAGCAGGGACAGGGGTCGGGGAGCTGTTTTTT
CASRAGTGVGELFF
>-|TRBV2|TRBJ1-2|-|15
TGTGCCAGCAGTGAGTCCAGACAAGCTAACTATGGCTACACCTTC
CASSESRQANYGYTF
>TRBD2|TRBV12-5|TRBJ2-5|-|17
TGTGCTAGTGGTCTCTGGCGGGGGGGAGGGTACCAAGAGACCCAGTACTTC
CASGLWRGGGYQETQYF
>TRBD1|TRBV29-1|TRBJ2-7|-|13
TGCAGCGTTGAGGGGACAGGGGGGTACGAGCAGTACTTC
CSVEGTGGYEQYF
>-|TRBV5-8|TRBJ1-1|once|12
TGTGCCAGCAGCTTGGCCAAGGGGTCGGCTTTCTTT
CASSLAKGSAFF
>-|TRBV15|TRBJ2-1|-|13
TGTGCCACCAGCAGAGATGGGACAAACGAGCAGTTCTTC
CATSRDGTNEQFF
>TRBD1|TRBV6-1|TRBJ1-5|-|15
TGTGCCAGCAGATACACAGGGGGTAGCAATCAGCCCCAGCATTTT
CASRYTGGSNQPQHF
>TRBD2|TRBV6-5|TRBJ2-3|-|16
TGTGCCAGCAGTTACTCCCTAGCGGCGAGCACAGATACGCAGTATTTT
CASSYSLAASTDTQYF
>TRBD1|TRBV4-1|TRBJ2-1|-|15
TGCGCCAGCAGCCTTTCTCGGACAGGGTACAATGAGCAGTTCTTC
CASSLSRTGYNEQFF
>-|TRBV7-2|TRBJ1-5|-|12
TGTGCCAGCTCAGGGGTGGGAAAGCCCCAGCATTTT
CASSGVGKPQHF